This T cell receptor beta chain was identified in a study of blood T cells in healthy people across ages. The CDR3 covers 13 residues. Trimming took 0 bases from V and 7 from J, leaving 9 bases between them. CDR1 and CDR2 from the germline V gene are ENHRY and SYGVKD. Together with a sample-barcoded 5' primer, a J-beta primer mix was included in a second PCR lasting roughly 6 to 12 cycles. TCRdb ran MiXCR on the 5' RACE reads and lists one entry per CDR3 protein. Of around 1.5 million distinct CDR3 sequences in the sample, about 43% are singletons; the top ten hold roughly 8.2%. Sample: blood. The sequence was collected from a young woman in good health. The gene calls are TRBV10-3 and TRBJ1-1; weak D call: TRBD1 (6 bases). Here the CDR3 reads CAISESQGSEAFF. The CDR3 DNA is TGTGCCATCAGTGAGTCCCAGGGGAGTGAAGCTTTCTTT.